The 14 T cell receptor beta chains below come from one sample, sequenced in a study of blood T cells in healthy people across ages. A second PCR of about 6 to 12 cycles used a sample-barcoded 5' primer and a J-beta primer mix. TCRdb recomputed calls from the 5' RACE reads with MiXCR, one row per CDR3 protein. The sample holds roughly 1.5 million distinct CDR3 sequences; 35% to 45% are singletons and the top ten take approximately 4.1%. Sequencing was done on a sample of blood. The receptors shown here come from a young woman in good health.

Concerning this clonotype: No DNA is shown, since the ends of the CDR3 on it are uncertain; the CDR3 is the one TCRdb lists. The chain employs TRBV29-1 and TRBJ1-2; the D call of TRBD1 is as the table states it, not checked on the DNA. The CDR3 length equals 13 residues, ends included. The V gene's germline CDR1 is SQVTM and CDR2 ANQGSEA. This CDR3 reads CSVGTGTFYDCTF.

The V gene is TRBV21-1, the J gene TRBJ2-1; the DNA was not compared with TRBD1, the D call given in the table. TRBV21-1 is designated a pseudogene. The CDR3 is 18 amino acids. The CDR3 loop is CASSKSLRQGLSYNEQFF. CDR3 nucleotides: TGTGCCAGCAGCAAGAGTTTAAGACAGGGACTGTCCTACAATGAGCAGTTCTTC.

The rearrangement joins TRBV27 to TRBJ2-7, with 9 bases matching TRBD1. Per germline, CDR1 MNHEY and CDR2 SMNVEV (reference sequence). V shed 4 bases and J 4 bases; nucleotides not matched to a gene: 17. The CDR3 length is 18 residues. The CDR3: CASSSLLLLGQGLYEQYF. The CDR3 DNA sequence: TGTGCCAGCAGTTCCCTCCTTCTATTGGGACAGGGTCTATACGAGCAGTACTTC.

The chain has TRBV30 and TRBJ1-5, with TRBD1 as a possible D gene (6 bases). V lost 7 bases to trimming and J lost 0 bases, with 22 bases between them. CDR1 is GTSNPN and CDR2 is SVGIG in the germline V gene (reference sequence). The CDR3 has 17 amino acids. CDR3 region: CASSSSRGYDSNQPQHF. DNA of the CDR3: TGTGCCTCCTCTTCTTCCAGGGGATACGATAGCAATCAGCCCCAGCATTTT.

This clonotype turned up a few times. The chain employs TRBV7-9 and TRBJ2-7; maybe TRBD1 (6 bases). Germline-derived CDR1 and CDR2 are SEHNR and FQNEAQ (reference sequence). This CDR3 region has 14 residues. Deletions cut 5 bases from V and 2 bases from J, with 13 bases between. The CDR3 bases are TGTGCCAGCAGCGACGGGACACGACCCTACGAGCAGTACTTC. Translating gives CASSDGTRPYEQYF.

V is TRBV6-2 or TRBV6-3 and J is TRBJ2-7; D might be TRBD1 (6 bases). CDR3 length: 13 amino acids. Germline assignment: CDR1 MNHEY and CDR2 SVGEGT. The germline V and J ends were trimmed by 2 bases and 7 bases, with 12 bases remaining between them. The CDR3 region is CASSYLGGDEQYF. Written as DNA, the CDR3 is TGTGCCAGCAGTTACCTAGGGGGAGATGAGCAGTACTTC.

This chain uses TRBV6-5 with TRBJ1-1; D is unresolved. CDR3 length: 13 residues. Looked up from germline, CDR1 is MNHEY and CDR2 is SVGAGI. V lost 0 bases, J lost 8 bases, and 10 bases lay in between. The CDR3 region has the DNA TGTGCCAGCAGTTACTCGAAAACGGCCGAAGCTTTCTTT. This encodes CASSYSKTAEAFF.

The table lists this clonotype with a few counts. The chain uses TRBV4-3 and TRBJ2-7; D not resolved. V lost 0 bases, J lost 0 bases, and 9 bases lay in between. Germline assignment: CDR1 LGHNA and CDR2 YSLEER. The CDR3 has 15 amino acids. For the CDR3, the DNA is TGCGCCAGCAGCCAAGATGTATCTTCCTCCTACGAGCAGTACTTC. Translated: CASSQDVSSSYEQYF.

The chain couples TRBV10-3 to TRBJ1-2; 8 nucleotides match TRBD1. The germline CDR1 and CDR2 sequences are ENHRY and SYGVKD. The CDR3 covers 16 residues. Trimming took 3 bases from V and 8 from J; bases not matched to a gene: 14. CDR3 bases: TGTGCCATCAGTGACCTCGGTCTGGACAGGGTATGGGGCTACACCTTC. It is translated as CAISDLGLDRVWGYTF.

CDR3 residues: CSVGRRQVTYEQFF. The CDR3 DNA reads as TGCAGTGTTGGCCGGCGACAGGTGACATATGAGCAGTTCTTC. The rearrangement uses TRBV20-1 and TRBJ2-1; TRBD1 might be the D (6 bases). Germline assignment: CDR1 DFQATT and CDR2 SNEGSKA (reference sequence). V gave up 7 bases and J gave up 8 bases, with 21 bases separating them. This CDR3 is 14 amino acids long.

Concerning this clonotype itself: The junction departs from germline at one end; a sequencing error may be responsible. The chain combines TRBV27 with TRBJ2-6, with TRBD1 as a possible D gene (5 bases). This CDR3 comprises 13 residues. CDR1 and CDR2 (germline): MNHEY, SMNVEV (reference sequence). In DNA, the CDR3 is TGTGCCAGCCGCCCTCTTGGGGCCAACGTCCTGATTTTC. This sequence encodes CASRPLGANVLIF.

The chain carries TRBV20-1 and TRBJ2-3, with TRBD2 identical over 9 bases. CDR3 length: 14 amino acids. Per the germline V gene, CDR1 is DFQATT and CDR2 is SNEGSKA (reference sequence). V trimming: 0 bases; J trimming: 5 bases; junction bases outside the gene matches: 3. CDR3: CSARDFSGGDTQYF. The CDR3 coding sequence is TGCAGTGCTAGAGATTTTAGCGGGGGAGATACGCAGTATTTT.

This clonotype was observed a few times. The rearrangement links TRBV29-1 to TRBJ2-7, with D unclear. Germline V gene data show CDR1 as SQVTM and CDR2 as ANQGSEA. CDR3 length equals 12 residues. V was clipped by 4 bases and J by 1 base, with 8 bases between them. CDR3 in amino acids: CSVGTFSYEQYF. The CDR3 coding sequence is TGCAGCGTTGGCACCTTTTCCTACGAGCAGTACTTC.

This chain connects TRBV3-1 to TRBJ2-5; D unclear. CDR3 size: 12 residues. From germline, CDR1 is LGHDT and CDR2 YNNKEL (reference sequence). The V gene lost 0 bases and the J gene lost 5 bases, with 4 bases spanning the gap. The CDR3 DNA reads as TGTGCCAGCAGCCAAGATTGGGAGACCCAGTACTTC. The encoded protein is CASSQDWETQYF.